A selection of T cell receptor beta chains follows, all from one sample in a study of spatial heterogeneity in lung cancer. TCRdb fed the 5' RACE reads into MiXCR, producing one record per CDR3 protein. The sample lists approximately 9,700 distinct CDR3 sequences; 8.5% to 9% were seen once. This specimen consisted of lung tumor tissue, obtained at surgery. These receptor sequences come from a female donor with early-stage non-small cell lung cancer. Both conserved end residues are part of each CDR3.

>TRBJ2-1|TRBV4-1
CASSQDLRTGGRRTYNEQFF
>TRBJ2-3|TRBV11-2
CASSFLAVASTDTQYF
>TRBJ1-5|TRBV4-2
CASSQDHRQGSFQPQHF
>TRBJ2-3|TRBV9
CASSGSGGDTDTQYF
>TRBJ2-7|TRBV4-1
CASSQVVGPNYEQYF
>TRBJ2-2|TRBV5-6
CASSLIQGWPGELFF
>TRBJ1-4|TRBV7-2
CASSPGTYEKLFF
>TRBJ2-6|TRBV7-2
CASSLGVRAGANVLTF
>TRBJ1-1|TRBV12-3/TRBV12-4
CASKPGTGYTEAFF
>TRBJ2-5|TRBV19
CASSIASTQETQYF
>TRBJ2-7|TRBV9
CASSVGGNYEQYF